This T cell receptor beta chain was sequenced in a study of neurological immune-mediated disorders. Study-wide results and caveats: The greatest TCR clonal expansion appeared in HTLV-1-associated myelopathy and the smallest, falling below healthy controls, in multiple sclerosis.

Ten or more counts support this clonotype. Its antigen is unknown. MiXCR was run by TCRdb on the 5' RACE reads, yielding one entry per CDR3 protein. This sample has under 85,000 distinct CDR3 sequences, with less than 15% found just once. Unsorted libraries were prepared from 2 million PBMCs held at -80 C. The sequenced sample was PBMCs. The sequence came from a woman between 50 and 59 years old in good health.

The chain's CDR3 is CASSSAGRGYEQYF. Here the CDR3 DNA reads TGTGCCAGCAGCTCTGCAGGGAGAGGATACGAGCAGTACTTC. The chain couples TRBV7-9 to TRBJ2-7, with D perhaps being TRBD1 or TRBD2 (5 bases each). The V gene lost 4 bases and the J gene lost 4 bases, with 14 bases spanning the gap. The CDR3 length is 14 residues. CDR1 and CDR2 from the germline V gene are SEHNR and FQNEAQ (reference sequence).